This T cell receptor (beta chain) emerged from a study of T cell repertoires in cytomegalovirus infection. Study-level background: CMV epitopes that were recently identified and HLA-C-restricted were used alongside well-studied HLA-B-restricted ones. Study-wide findings and caveats: Adding up the frequency of public TCR beta families identified people who carried CMV plus the relevant HLA. Ex vivo, HLA-C-restricted CMV-specific TCR beta clonotypes prevailed over the rest of the response.

V lost 7 bases and J 0 bases, leaving 15 bases between the germline ends. The CDR3 totals 16 residues. This clonotype was found many times. The antigen remains undetermined. TCRdb re-derived calls from the reads in MiXCR, one entry per CDR3 protein. The data hold some 130,000 distinct CDR3 sequences, with roughly a third observed a single time. This chain uses TRBV12-3 or TRBV12-4 with TRBJ2-2; D is perhaps TRBD2 (5 bases). The origin of this receptor is a human donor in good health (CMV status not recorded). Some clones in this sample may be carry-over from other donors' samples. Sequences were derived from CD8+ T cells from cultured PBMCs, sampled from culture after CMV antigen stimulation. CDR3 in DNA: TGTGCCAGCATCGCCGGAGAGGGCCCGAACACCGGGGAGCTGTTTTTT. Its translation: CASIAGEGPNTGELFF.